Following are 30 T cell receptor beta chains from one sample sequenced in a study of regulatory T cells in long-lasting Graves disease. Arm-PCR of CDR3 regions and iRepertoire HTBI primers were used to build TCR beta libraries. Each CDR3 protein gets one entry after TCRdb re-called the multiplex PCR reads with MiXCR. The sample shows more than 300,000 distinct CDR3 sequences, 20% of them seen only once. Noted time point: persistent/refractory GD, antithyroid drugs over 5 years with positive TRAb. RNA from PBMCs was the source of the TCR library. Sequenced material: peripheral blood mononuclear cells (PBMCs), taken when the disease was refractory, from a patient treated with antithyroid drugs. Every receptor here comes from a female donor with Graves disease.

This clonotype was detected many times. Here the CDR3 reads CASSPTLDKTAFF. The CDR3 DNA reads as TGTGCCAGTAGCCCCACTTTAGACAAAACGGCTTTCTTT. This chain links TRBV6-1 with TRBJ1-1; D is uncertain. CDR3 length equals 13 residues. V lost 9 bases to trimming and J lost 11 bases, with 22 bases between them. Germline assignment: CDR1 MNHNS and CDR2 SASEGT.

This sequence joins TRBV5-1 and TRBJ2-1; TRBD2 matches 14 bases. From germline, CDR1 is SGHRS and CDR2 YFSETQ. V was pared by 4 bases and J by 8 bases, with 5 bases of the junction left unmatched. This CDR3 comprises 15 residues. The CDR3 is CASSKGTSGRDEQFF. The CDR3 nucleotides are TGCGCCAGCAGCAAAGGGACTAGCGGGAGAGATGAGCAGTTCTTC.

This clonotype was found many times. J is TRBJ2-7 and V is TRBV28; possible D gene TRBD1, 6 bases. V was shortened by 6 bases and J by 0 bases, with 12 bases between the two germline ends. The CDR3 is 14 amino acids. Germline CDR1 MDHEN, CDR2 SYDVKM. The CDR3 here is CASSSRQASYEQYF. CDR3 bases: TGTGCCAGCAGCTCGAGACAGGCCTCCTACGAGCAGTACTTC.

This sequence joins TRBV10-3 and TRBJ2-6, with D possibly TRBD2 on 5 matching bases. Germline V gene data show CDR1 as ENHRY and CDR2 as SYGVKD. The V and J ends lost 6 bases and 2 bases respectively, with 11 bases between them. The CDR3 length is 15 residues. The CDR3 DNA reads TGTGCCATCAGAACTAGATTCACTGGGGCCAACGTCCTGACTTTC. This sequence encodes CAIRTRFTGANVLTF.

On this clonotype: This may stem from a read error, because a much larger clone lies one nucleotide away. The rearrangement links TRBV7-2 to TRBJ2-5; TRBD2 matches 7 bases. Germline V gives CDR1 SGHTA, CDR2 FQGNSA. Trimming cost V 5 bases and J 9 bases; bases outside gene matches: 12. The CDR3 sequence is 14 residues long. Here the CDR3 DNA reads TGTGCCAGCAGCCTTCCAGGCGGGGGAATGGCCCAGTACTTC. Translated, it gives CASSLPGGGMAQYF.

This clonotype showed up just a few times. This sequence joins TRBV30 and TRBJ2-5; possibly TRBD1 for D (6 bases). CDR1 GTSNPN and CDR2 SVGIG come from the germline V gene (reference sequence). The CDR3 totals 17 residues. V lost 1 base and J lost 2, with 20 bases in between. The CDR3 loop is CAWSAPTGTPFQETQYF. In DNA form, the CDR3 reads TGTGCCTGGAGTGCCCCTACCGGGACACCCTTTCAAGAGACCCAGTACTTC.

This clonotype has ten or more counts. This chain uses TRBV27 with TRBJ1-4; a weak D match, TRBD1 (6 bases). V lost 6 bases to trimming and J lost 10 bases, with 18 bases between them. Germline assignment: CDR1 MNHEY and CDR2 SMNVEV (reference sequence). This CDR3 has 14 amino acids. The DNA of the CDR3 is TGTGCCAGCAGGGAGGGGGGCCTAGACAGAAAACTGTTTTTT. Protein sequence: CASREGGLDRKLFF.

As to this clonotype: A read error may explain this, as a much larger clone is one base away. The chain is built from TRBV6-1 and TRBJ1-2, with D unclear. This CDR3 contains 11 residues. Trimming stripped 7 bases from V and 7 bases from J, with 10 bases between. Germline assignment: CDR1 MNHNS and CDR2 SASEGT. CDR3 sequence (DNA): TGTGCCAGCACCCACGGTGGTGGCTACACCTTC. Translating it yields CASTHGGGYTF.

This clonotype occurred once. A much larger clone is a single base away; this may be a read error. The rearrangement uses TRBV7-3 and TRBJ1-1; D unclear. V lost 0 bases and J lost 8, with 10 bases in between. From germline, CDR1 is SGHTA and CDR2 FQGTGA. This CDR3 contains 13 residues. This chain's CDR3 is CASSLTGRGEAFF. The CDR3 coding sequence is TGTGCCAGCAGCTTAACAGGACGAGGAGAAGCTTTCTTT. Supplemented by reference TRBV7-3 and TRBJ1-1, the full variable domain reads GAGVSQTPSNKVTEKGKYVELRCDPISGHTALYWYRQSLGQGPEFLIYFQGTGAADDSGLPNDRFFAVRPEGSVSTLKIQRTERGDSAVYLCASSLTGRGEAFFGQGTRLTVV.

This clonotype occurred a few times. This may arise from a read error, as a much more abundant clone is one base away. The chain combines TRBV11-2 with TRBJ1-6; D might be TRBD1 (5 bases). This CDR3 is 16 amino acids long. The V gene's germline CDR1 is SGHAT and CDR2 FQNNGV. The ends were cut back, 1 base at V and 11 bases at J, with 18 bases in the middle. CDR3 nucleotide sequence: TGTGCCAGCAGCTTAGGCCGGGGGGGGAAAGAACCACCCCTCCACTTT. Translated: CASSLGRGGKEPPLHF. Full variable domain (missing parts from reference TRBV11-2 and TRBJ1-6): EAGVAQSPRYKIIEKRQSVAFWCNPISGHATLYWYQQILGQGPKLLIQFQNNGVVDDSQLPKDRFSAERLKGVDSTLKIQPAKLEDSAVYLCASSLGRGGKEPPLHFGNGTRLTVT.

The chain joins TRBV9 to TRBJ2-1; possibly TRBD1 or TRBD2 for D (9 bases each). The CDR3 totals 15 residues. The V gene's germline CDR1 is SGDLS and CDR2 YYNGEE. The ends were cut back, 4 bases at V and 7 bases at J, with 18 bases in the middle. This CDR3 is CASSLLAGTGNEQFF. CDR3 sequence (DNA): TGTGCCAGCAGCCTTCTAGCGGGGACAGGGAATGAGCAGTTCTTC.

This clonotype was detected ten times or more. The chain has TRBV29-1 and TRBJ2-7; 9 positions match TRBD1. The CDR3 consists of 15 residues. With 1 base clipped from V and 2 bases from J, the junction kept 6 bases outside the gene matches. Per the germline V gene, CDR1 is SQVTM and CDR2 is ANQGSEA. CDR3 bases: TGCAGCGTTGAAGTCCCAGGACAGGGGACCTACGAGCAGTACTTC. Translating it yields CSVEVPGQGTYEQYF.

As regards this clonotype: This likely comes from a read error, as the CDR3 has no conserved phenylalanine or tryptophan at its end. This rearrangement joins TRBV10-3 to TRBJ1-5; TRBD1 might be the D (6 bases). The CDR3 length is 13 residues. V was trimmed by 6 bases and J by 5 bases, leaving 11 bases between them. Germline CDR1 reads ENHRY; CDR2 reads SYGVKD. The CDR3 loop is CAISKGGDQPQHL. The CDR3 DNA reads TGTGCCATCAGCAAGGGGGGAGATCAGCCCCAGCATCTT.

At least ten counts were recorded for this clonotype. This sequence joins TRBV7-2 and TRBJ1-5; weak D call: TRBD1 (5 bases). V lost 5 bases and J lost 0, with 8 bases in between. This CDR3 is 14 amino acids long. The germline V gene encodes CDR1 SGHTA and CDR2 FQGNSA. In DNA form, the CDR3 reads TGTGCCAGCAGCATCACAGGTAGCAATCAGCCCCAGCATTTT. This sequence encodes CASSITGSNQPQHF. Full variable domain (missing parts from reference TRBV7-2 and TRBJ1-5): GAGVSQSPSNKVTEKGKDVELRCDPISGHTALYWYRQSLGQGLEFLIYFQGNSAPDKSGLPSDRFSAERTGGSVSTLTIQRTQQEDSAVYLCASSITGSNQPQHFGDGTRLSIL.

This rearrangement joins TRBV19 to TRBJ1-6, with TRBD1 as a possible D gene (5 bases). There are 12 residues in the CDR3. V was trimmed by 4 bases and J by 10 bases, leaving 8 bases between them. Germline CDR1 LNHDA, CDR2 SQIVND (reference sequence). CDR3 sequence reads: CASSKGRSPLHF. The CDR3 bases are TGTGCCAGTAGTAAGGGGAGATCACCCCTCCACTTT.

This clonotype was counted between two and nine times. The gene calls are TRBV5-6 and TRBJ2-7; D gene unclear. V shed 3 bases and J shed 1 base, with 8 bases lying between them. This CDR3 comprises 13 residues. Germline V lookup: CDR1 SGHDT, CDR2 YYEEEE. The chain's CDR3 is CASSWYTSYEQYF. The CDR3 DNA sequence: TGTGCCAGCAGCTGGTACACTTCCTACGAGCAGTACTTC.

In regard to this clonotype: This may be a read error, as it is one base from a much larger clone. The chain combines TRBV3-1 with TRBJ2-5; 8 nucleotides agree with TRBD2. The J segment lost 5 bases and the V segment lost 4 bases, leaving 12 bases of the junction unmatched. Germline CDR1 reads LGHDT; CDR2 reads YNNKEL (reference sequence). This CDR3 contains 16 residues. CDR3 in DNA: TGTGCCAGCAGCCGGACTAGCAGGGGTCGATCGGAGACCCAGTACTTC. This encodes CASSRTSRGRSETQYF.

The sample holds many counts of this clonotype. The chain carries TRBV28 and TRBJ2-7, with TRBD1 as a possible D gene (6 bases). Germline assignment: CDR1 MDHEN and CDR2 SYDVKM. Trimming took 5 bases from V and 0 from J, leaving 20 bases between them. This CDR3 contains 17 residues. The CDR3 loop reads CASSVHLRGASSYEQYF. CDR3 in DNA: TGTGCCAGCAGTGTTCATCTCAGGGGAGCGTCCTCCTACGAGCAGTACTTC.

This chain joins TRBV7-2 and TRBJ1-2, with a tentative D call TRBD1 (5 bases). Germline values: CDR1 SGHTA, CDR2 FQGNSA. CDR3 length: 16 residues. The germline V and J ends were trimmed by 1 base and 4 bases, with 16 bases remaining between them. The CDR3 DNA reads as TGTGCCAGCAGCTTAGGGGGTTCGGGGGGATTCTATGGCTACACCTTC. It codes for CASSLGGSGGFYGYTF.

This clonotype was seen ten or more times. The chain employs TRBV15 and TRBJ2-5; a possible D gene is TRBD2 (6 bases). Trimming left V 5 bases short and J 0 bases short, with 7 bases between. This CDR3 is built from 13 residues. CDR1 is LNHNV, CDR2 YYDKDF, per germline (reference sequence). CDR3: CATSRGNQETQYF. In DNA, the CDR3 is TGTGCCACCAGCCGGGGGAACCAAGAGACCCAGTACTTC.

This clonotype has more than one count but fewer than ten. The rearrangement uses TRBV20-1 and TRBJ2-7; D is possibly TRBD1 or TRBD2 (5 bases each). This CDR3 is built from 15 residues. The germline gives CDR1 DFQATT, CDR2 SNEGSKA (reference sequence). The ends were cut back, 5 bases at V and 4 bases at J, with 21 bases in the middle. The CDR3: CSAGDAWDLTYEQYF. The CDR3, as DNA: TGCAGTGCTGGCGACGCCTGGGACCTAACGTACGAGCAGTACTTC.

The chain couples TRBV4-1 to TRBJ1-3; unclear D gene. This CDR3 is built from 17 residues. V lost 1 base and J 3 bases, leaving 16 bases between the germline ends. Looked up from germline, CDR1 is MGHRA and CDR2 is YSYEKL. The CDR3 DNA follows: TGCGCCAGCAGCCAAGGAGGTGGAGGGCCTTTTGGAAACACCATATATTTT. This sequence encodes CASSQGGGGPFGNTIYF.

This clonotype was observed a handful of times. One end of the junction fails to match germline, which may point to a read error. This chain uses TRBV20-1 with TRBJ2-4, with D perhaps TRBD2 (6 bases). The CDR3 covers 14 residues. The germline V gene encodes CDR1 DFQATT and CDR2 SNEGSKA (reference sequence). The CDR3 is CSAVPGLGQNIRYF. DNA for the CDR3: TGCAGTGCCGTGCCGGGACTTGGGCAAAACATTCGGTACTTC.

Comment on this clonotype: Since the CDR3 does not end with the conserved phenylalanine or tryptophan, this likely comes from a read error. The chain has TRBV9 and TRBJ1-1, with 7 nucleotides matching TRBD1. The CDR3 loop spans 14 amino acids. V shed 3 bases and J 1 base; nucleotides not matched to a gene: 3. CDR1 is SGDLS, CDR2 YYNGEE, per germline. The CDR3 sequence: CASSEGTENTEAFL. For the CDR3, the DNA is TGTGCCAGCAGCGAGGGGACAGAGAACACTGAAGCTTTCCTT.

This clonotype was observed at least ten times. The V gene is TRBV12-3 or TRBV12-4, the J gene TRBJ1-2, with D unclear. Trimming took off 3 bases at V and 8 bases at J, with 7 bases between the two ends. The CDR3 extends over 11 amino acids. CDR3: CASSFSGGYTF. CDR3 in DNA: TGTGCCAGCAGTTTTTCTGGCGGCTACACCTTC.

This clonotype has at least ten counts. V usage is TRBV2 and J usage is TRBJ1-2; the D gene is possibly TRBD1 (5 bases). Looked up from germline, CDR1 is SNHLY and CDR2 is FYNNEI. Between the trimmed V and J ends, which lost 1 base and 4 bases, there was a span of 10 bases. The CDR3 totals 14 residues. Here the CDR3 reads CASSEGQSFYGYTF. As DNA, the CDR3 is TGTGCCAGCAGTGAAGGACAGTCTTTCTATGGCTACACCTTC.

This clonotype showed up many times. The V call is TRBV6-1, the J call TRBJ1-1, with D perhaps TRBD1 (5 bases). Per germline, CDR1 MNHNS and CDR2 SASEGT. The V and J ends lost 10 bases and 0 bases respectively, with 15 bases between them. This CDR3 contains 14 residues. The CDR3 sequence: CATTRQTMNTEAFF. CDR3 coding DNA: TGTGCCACCACGAGACAGACGATGAACACTGAAGCTTTCTTT.

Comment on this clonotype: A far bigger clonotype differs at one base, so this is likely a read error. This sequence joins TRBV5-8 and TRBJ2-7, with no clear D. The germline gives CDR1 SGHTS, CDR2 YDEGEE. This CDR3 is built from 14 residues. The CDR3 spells CTSSLEAGTHEQYF. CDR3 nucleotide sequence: TGTACCAGCAGCTTAGAGGCAGGTACCCACGAGCAGTACTTC.

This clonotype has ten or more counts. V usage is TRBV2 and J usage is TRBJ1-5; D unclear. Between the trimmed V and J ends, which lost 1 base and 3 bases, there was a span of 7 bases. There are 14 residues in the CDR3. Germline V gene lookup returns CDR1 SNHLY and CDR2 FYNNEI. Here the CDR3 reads CASSEVQINQPQHF. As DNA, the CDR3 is TGTGCCAGCAGTGAAGTCCAGATCAATCAGCCCCAGCATTTT.

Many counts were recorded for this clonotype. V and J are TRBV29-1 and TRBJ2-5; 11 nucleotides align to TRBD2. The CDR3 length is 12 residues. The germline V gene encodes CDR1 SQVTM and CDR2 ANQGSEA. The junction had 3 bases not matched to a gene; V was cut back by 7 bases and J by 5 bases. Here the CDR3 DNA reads TGCAGCGGACTAGCGGGATGGGAGACCCAGTACTTC. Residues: CSGLAGWETQYF.